This T cell receptor beta chain was captured in a study of blood T cell repertoires in COVID-19. The wider study: From the United States, Italy and Spain came samples of acute and convalescent COVID-19. Sample material is recorded as cDNA or gDNA derived from T cells, B-cell-depleted T cells, or PBMCs.

The CDR3 consists of 15 residues. The germline V gene has CDR1 MNHEY and CDR2 SVGAGI. J was trimmed by 3 bases and V by 5 bases; bases with no gene match: 8. Per the original data handling: Amplified reference gene primers provided the basis for estimating nucleated cell counts. TCRdb's table, derived via immunoSEQ multiplex PCR, lists solely in-frame clones and lacks some. That table gives V, J and clone size, and the DNA gave D and trimming. The sample holds roughly 170,000 clones, 70% to 90% seen once. This TCR derives from a man in his sixties or seventies with active or convalescent COVID-19. J is TRBJ2-7 and V is TRBV6-5; 9 bases are shared with TRBD2. The sample taken for sequencing was peripheral blood. Here the CDR3 reads CASSSPGLANYEQYF. As DNA, the CDR3 is TGTGCCAGCAGTAGCCCGGGACTAGCCAACTACGAGCAGTACTTC.